The clone carrying this T cell receptor beta chain was picked up many times. The antigen remains unidentified. From genomic DNA, two-round multiplex PCR was used to amplify TCR beta CDR3. Primers specific to each TRBV and TRBJ gene were used in first-round PCR. For its second round, the PCR relied on universal primers. TCRdb fed the multiplex PCR reads into MiXCR, producing one record per CDR3 protein. The data hold fewer than 40,000 distinct CDR3 sequences, with approximately 39% observed a single time. The record originates from a study of prognosis after radiotherapy for stage I lung cancer. Study context: Newly diagnosed primary stage I lung tumors were found in over eleven patients, while oligometastatic NSCLC after surgical resection of the primary tumor was found in about 5.

Findings of the study overall: Diminished Shannon entropy following stereotactic body radiation therapy characterized patients who developed distant metastases. Once stereotactic body radiation therapy had been given, unique TCR clone counts fell, with a median of approximately 10,000 versus 7,000.

From germline, CDR1 is MDHEN and CDR2 SYDVKM. V lost 5 bases, J lost 6 bases, and 14 bases lay in between. This CDR3 comprises 14 residues. This clonotype originated in a donor over 45 with non-small cell lung cancer. This material consisted of PBMCs, taken before or after stereotactic body radiation therapy (not recorded which). This rearrangement joins TRBV28 to TRBJ1-5; maybe TRBD1 (5 bases). In DNA form, the CDR3 reads TGTGCCAGCAGTCTTGGGGGGTTAGGTCAGCCCCAGCATTTT. Protein product: CASSLGGLGQPQHF.